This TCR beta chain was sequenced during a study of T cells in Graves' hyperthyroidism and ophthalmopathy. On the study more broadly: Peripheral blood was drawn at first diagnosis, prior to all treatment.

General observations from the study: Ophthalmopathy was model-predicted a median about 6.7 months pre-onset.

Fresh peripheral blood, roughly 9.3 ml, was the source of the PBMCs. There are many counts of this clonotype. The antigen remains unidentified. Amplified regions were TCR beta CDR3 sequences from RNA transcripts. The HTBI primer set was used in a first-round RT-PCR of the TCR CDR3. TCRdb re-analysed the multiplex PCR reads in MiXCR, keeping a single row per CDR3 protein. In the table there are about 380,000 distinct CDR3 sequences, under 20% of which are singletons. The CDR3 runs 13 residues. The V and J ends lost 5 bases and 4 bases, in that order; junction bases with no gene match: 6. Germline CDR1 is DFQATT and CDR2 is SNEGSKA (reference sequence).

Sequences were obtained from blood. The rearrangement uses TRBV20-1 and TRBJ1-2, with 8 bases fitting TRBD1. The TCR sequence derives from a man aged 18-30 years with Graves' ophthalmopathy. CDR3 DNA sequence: TGCAGTGCTTACATCGGACAGGGCTATGGCTACACCTTC. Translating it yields CSAYIGQGYGYTF.